This T cell receptor beta chain was sequenced for a study of shared clonotypes between healthy human individuals. Donors comprised only Caucasian adults living in Nashville, Tennessee. The CDR3 has 16 residues. Germline CDR1 and CDR2: MNHEY and SVGAGI. Losses at the gene ends were 0 bases for V and 0 bases for J; bases not matched to a gene: 4. Some clones are missing from TCRdb's copy, which holds only in-frame ones; the method was immunoSEQ multiplex PCR. The data show some 700,000 clones, with 90% seen just once and about a third held by the top ten. The sequence was obtained from a man younger than 35 in good health. Some clones in this sample may be carry-over from other donors' samples. The specimen was memory CD8+ T cells from PBMCs. The subset denotes: CD45RO+ cells pooled with CCR7-negative TemRA cells. The rearrangement uses TRBV6-5 and TRBJ2-7; 8 bases agree with TRBD1. The CDR3 is CASSYSTGANSYEQYF. The CDR3 DNA follows: TGTGCCAGCAGTTACTCGACAGGGGCAAACTCCTACGAGCAGTACTTC.